This is a list of T cell receptor beta chains from one sample in a study of T-cell memory formation after mild COVID-19. TCRdb used MiXCR to reprocess the 5' RACE reads, holding one entry per CDR3 protein. The data contain fewer than 30,000 distinct CDR3 sequences, 12% of them seen just once; the ten biggest clones take up approximately 16%. The sample comprised PBMCs or a T cell subset sorted from them (not recorded which). The receptors originated from an adult woman who had mild COVID-19 (a few samples of this study predate the infection). Cell type and time point are not known. Both conserved end residues are part of each CDR3. D genes are given only for firm matches. Clone sizes are given selectively: once, few, many, or a class where the clone is expanded.

cdr3_aa: CASSTGGDGYTF
cdr3_nt: TGTGCCAGTAGTACAGGAGGGGATGGCTACACCTTC
clone_size: many
v_call: TRBV19
j_call: TRBJ1-2
d_call: NA

cdr3_aa: CASSLAGTSGSLEQYF
cdr3_nt: TGTGCCAGCAGCTTGGCTGGGACTAGCGGGAGTCTCGAGCAGTACTTC
clone_size: many
v_call: TRBV11-3
j_call: TRBJ2-7
d_call: TRBD2

cdr3_aa: CASSLFSAGDTDTQYF
cdr3_nt: TGTGCCAGCAGTCTTTTTTCGGCGGGGGACACAGATACGCAGTATTTT
clone_size: medium-sized
v_call: TRBV12-3/TRBV12-4
j_call: TRBJ2-3
d_call: TRBD2

cdr3_aa: CATSRRGGGEQYF
cdr3_nt: TGTGCCACCAGCAGGCGAGGAGGGGGCGAGCAGTACTTC
clone_size: many
v_call: TRBV15
j_call: TRBJ2-7
d_call: NA

cdr3_aa: CASSLRGRNEQFF
cdr3_nt: TGTGCCAGCAGCTTAAGGGGACGAAATGAGCAGTTCTTC
clone_size: many
v_call: TRBV7-8
j_call: TRBJ2-1
d_call: NA

cdr3_aa: CASSFRLAGSNEQFF
cdr3_nt: TGTGCCAGCAGCTTTAGACTAGCGGGAAGCAATGAGCAGTTCTTC
clone_size: many
v_call: TRBV11-3
j_call: TRBJ2-1
d_call: TRBD2

cdr3_aa: CASSHPGLAGGPLSYEQYF
cdr3_nt: TGCGCCAGCAGCCACCCGGGACTAGCGGGGGGGCCCCTCTCGTACGAGCAGTACTTC
clone_size: many
v_call: TRBV4-1
j_call: TRBJ2-7
d_call: TRBD2

cdr3_aa: CASSVSSGRKNNEQFF
cdr3_nt: TGTGCCAGCAGCGTGTCTAGCGGGAGGAAGAACAATGAGCAGTTCTTC
clone_size: many
v_call: TRBV27
j_call: TRBJ2-1
d_call: TRBD2

cdr3_aa: CASGQLGELFF
cdr3_nt: TGTGCCAGTGGACAGCTCGGGGAGCTGTTTTTT
clone_size: many
v_call: TRBV19
j_call: TRBJ2-2
d_call: NA

cdr3_aa: CSALQLNTEAFF
cdr3_nt: TGCAGTGCCCTACAGCTGAACACTGAAGCTTTCTTT
clone_size: many
v_call: TRBV20-1
j_call: TRBJ1-1
d_call: NA

cdr3_aa: CATSDQTDYNEQFF
cdr3_nt: TGTGCCACCAGTGACCAGACAGATTACAATGAGCAGTTCTTC
clone_size: many
v_call: TRBV24-1
j_call: TRBJ2-1
d_call: NA

cdr3_aa: CASSLVLSADTQYF
cdr3_nt: TGCGCCAGCAGCTTAGTTCTATCTGCCGATACGCAGTATTTT
clone_size: many
v_call: TRBV5-1
j_call: TRBJ2-3
d_call: NA

cdr3_aa: CATSSGTGPPYGYTF
cdr3_nt: TGTGCCACCAGTTCCGGGACAGGGCCTCCCTATGGCTACACCTTC
clone_size: NA
v_call: TRBV24-1
j_call: TRBJ1-2
d_call: TRBD1

cdr3_aa: CASSSPLPLGYEQYF
cdr3_nt: TGTGCCAGCAGCTCCCCCCTCCCCCTCGGCTACGAGCAGTACTTC
clone_size: many
v_call: TRBV7-2
j_call: TRBJ2-7
d_call: NA

cdr3_aa: CSASKGTSNQPQHF
cdr3_nt: TGCAGTGCTAGTAAGGGGACCAGCAATCAGCCCCAGCATTTT
clone_size: many
v_call: TRBV20-1
j_call: TRBJ1-5
d_call: NA

cdr3_aa: CASSQGMGELATVWYNEQFF
cdr3_nt: TGCGCCAGCAGCCAAGGGATGGGTGAACTAGCGACCGTATGGTACAATGAGCAGTTCTTC
clone_size: many
v_call: TRBV4-3
j_call: TRBJ2-1
d_call: TRBD2

cdr3_aa: CASRGLASSYNEQFF
cdr3_nt: TGCGCCAGCAGGGGACTCGCGAGCTCCTACAATGAGCAGTTCTTC
clone_size: many
v_call: TRBV5-1
j_call: TRBJ2-1
d_call: NA